Listed below are T cell receptor beta chains from one sample, sequenced in a study of control samples from healthy donors and cancer patients. The protocol was immunoSEQ multiplex PCR, while the TCRdb copy is restricted to in-frame clones and leaves out a portion. The sample lists 78,000 or so clones; about 88% were seen once. Sequencing was done on a sample of blood. These receptors came from a woman aged 50 to 65 in good health. Both conserved end residues are trimmed from each CDR3. The size entry is marked missing in some rows and otherwise reads once, few, many or a size class.

clone_size,j_call,v_call,cdr3_aa
-,TRBJ2-3,TRBV12-5,ASQRGRGNADTQY
once,TRBJ1-4,TRBV5-6,ASSKETGSKREKLF
-,TRBJ1-4,TRBV14,ASSPRTGIRPLNEKLF
-,TRBJ1-4,TRBV2,ASHGLRGDEKLF
-,TRBJ2-3,TRBV15,ATGGRGTDTQY
-,TRBJ2-1,TRBV15,ATSRGTGQDYNEQF
once,TRBJ1-1,TRBV19,ASYPRGQATLGGEAF
-,TRBJ1-2,TRBV5-4,LTSLDEGNYGYT
-,TRBJ1-5,TRBV19,ASSKGAGQGRQPQH
-,TRBJ1-5,TRBV21-1,ASSSMDPGGNQPQH
-,TRBJ2-3,TRBV2,ASSEELASTDTQY
once,TRBJ2-7,TRBV20-1,SARDLNEQY
-,TRBJ1-1,TRBV7-8,ASSLAEGLANTEAF
-,TRBJ2-1,TRBV5-1,ASSFWGSADEQF
-,TRBJ1-2,TRBV6-1,ASSEFASSYGYT
-,TRBJ2-7,TRBV5-6,ASSLGLLSYEQY
-,TRBJ1-2,TRBV5-5,ASSLAGTDYGYT
-,TRBJ2-7,TRBV5-8,ASSFVLYEQY
-,TRBJ1-1,TRBV11-3,ASSPGRAEAF
-,TRBJ2-3,TRBV15,ATSHGLAGGIDTQY
-,TRBJ2-3,TRBV30,AWSVGKLVTGDTQY
-,TRBJ1-1,TRBV16,ASSQGNPF
-,TRBJ2-5,TRBV20-1,SARGPKTQY
-,TRBJ1-4,TRBV3-1/TRBV3-2,ASSQSIRRGLGEKLF
-,TRBJ2-7,TRBV13,ASSSRTGIAYEQY
-,TRBJ1-1,TRBV2,ASRPGQEQGDTEAF
-,TRBJ2-1,TRBV18,ASSPGTGLNEQF
-,TRBJ1-1,TRBV2,ASRTSTGDTEAF
-,TRBJ1-5,TRBV10-2,ATLPSGTGGNQPQH
-,TRBJ2-7,TRBV6-5,ATILLDYEQY
-,TRBJ1-1,TRBV19,ASSTPQGQGHTEAF
-,TRBJ2-4,TRBV5-4,ASSPATQDIQY
-,TRBJ2-3,TRBV20-1,SARWSDTQY
-,TRBJ1-3,TRBV13,ASSFLRDTNTIY
few,TRBJ1-2,TRBV7-9,ASSLTGAGYT
-,TRBJ1-3,TRBV7-9,ASSSTWEPGNTIY
-,TRBJ1-1,TRBV2,ASSEIGQGRWSTEAF
-,TRBJ1-3,TRBV3-1/TRBV3-2,ASSQGVGNTIY
few,TRBJ2-3,TRBV13,ASSLGGAQY
-,TRBJ2-1,TRBV5-1,ASSLDGGEQF
-,TRBJ1-1,TRBV12-3/TRBV12-4,ASSRRLNTEAF
-,TRBJ2-2,TRBV2,ASSDPTTTGELF
-,TRBJ2-7,TRBV6-5,ASFLSLQQY
-,TRBJ1-2,TRBV7-6,ASSLEVFYGYT
-,TRBJ1-1,TRBV14,ASSQVYGGNTEAF
-,TRBJ1-4,TRBV25-1,ASSASLGTGEEKLF
-,TRBJ1-5,TRBV6-6,ASSYLRGTEGQPQH
few,TRBJ1-6,TRBV6-1,ASSVIGTADNSPLH
-,TRBJ2-7,TRBV30,AWSVGLVDEQY
-,TRBJ1-2,TRBV5-1,ASSSTGTANYGYT
-,TRBJ1-1,TRBV10-3,AIRSGAGNTEAF
-,TRBJ2-2,TRBV6-1,ASSGLGLAGSWIGELF
-,TRBJ2-1,TRBV28,ASRGAGAKPKQF
-,TRBJ1-5,TRBV7-2,ASSNRQGGNQPQH
-,TRBJ1-5,TRBV19,ASSKGTGGNQPQH
-,TRBJ1-2,TRBV6-4,ASSDSPQSYGYT
-,TRBJ1-1,TRBV2,ASSGGFEAF